This TCR beta chain was retrieved from a study of beta chain features in type 1 diabetes. Points from the study as a whole: Across patients, naive, central memory and Treg TCRB repertoires exhibited apparently greater similarity than was observed across healthy donors.

The investigators reverse transcribed all of the isolated RNA, so they sequenced expressed TCRB transcripts. TCRdb keeps only in-frame clones here, not all; method: immunoSEQ multiplex PCR. The sample lists roughly 400,000 clones; roughly 13% were seen once. For this clone: The antigen is not known.

Trimming shortened V by 3 bases and J by 15 bases, and 15 bases separated the two germline ends. CDR1 and CDR2 (germline): KGHSH, LQKENI. This CDR3 has 12 residues. The source material was naive CD4+ T cells from blood. The chain carries TRBV18 and TRBJ2-1, with D maybe TRBD2 (7 bases). The source of this sequence is a man between 25 and 39 years old in good health. The CDR3 coding sequence is TGTGCCAGCTCACCTTTACACAGGGAGGGGTTCTTC. Residues: CASSPLHREGFF. The full variable domain, completed using reference TRBV18 and TRBJ2-1, is NAGVMQNPRHLVRRRGQEARLRCSPMKGHSHVYWYRQLPEEGLKFMVYLQKENIIDESGMPKERFSAEFPKEGPSILRIQQVVRGDSAAYFCASSPLHREGFFGPGTRLTVL.